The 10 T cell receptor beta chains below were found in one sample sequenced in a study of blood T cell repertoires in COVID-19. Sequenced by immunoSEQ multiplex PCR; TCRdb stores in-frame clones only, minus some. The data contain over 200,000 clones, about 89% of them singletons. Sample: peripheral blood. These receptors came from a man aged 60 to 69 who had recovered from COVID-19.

The CDR3 region has the DNA TGTGCCACCAGACCTCCCGGGGGCACAGATACGCAGTATTTT. This sequence encodes CATRPPGGTDTQYF. J is TRBJ2-3 and V is TRBV24-1; D may be TRBD2 (5 bases). The V end lost 7 bases, the J end lost 1 base, and 11 bases lay between the germline ends. Germline assignment: CDR1 KGHDR and CDR2 SFDVKD. This CDR3 is 14 amino acids long.

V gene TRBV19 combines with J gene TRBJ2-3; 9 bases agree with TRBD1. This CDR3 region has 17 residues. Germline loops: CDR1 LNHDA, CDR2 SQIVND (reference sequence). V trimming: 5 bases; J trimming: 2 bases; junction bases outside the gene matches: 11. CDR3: CASSRRTGVSSTDTQYF. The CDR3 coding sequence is TGTGCCAGTAGTCGGAGGACAGGGGTATCCTCCACAGATACGCAGTATTTT.

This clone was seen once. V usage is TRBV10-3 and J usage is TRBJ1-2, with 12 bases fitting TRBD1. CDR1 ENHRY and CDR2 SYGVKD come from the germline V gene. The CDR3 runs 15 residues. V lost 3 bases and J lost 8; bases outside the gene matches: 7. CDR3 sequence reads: CAISDPGQGAWGYTF. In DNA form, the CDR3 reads TGTGCCATCAGTGACCCGGGACAGGGGGCGTGGGGCTACACCTTC.

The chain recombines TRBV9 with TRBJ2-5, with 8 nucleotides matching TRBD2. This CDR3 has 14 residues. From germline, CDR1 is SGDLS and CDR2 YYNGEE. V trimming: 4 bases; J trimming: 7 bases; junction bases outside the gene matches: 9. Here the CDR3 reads CASSLREGGGTQYF. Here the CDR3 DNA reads TGTGCCAGCAGCCTACGGGAGGGAGGGGGGACCCAGTACTTC.

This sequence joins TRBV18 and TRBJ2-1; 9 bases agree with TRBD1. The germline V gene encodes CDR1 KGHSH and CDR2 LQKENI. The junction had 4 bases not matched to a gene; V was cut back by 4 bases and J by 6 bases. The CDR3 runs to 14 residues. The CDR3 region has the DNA TGTGCCAGCTCACTTGACAGGGGGGGCAATGAGCAGTTCTTC. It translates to CASSLDRGGNEQFF.

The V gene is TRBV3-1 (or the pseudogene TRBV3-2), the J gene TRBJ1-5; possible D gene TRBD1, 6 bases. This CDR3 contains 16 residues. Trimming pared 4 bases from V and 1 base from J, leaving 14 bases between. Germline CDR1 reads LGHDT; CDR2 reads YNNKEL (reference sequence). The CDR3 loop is CASSLMAGESNQPQHF. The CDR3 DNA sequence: TGTGCCAGCAGCCTCATGGCAGGGGAAAGCAATCAGCCCCAGCATTTT.

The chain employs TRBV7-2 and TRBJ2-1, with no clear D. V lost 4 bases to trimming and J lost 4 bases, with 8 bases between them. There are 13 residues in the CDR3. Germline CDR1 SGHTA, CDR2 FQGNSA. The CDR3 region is CASSSLTYNEQFF. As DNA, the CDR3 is TGTGCCAGCAGCTCCCTCACTTACAATGAGCAGTTCTTC.

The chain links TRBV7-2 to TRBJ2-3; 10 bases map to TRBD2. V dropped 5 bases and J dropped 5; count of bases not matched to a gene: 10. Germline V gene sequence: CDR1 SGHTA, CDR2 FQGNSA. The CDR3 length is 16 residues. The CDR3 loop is CASSADRSGRRDTQYF. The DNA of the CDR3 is TGTGCCAGCAGCGCTGACCGTAGCGGGAGGAGAGATACGCAGTATTTT.

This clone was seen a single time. The CDR3 loop is CASSSGQGASSGANVLTF. The CDR3 DNA reads TGCGCCAGCAGCTCCGGACAGGGGGCAAGCTCTGGGGCCAACGTCCTGACTTTC. V is TRBV5-1 and J is TRBJ2-6; TRBD1 aligns across 11 bases. The trim removed 3 bases at V and 0 bases at J, leaving 5 bases unmatched. The length of the CDR3 is 18 residues. Germline V gene data show CDR1 as SGHRS and CDR2 as YFSETQ.

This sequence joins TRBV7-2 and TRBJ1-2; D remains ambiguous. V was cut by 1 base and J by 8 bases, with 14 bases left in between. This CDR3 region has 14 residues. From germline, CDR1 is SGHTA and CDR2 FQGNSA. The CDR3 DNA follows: TGTGCCAGCAGCTTAGGGGCCGAGGGCAGGGGCTACACCTTC. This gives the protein CASSLGAEGRGYTF.